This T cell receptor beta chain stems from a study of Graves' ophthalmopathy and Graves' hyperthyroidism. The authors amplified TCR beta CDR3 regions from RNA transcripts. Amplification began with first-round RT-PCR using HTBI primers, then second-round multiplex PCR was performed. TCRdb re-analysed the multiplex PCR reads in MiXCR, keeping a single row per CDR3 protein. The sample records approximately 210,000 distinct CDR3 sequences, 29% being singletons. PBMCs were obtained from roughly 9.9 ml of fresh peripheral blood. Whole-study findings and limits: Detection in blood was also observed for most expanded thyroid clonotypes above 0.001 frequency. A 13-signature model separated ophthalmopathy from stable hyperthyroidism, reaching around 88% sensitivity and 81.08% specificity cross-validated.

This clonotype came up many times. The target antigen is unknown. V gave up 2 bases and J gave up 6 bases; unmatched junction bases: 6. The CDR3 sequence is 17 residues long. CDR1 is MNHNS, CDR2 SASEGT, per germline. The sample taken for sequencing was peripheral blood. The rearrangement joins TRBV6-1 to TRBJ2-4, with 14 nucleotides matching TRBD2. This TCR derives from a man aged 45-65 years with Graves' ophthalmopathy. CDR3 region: CASSEPAGTSGGNIQYF. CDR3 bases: TGTGCCAGCAGTGAACCCGCGGGGACTAGCGGGGGAAACATTCAGTACTTC.